These 23 T cell receptor beta chains came from one sample sequenced in a study of blood T cell repertoires in COVID-19. TCRdb's copy holds only in-frame clones and misses some; the assay was immunoSEQ multiplex PCR. Seen here are 310,000 or so clones, around 86% observed once, and the top ten hold 1.5% to 2%. The sequenced material came from peripheral blood. All receptors derive from a woman between 50 and 59 years old with acute or convalescent COVID-19.

The chain couples TRBV6-5 to TRBJ1-1; D is perhaps TRBD1 (5 bases). The CDR3 is 15 amino acids. Germline CDR1 MNHEY, CDR2 SVGAGI. V lost 5 bases and J lost 0, with 13 bases in between. The CDR3 nucleotides are TGTGCCAGCAGTCCTCGACAGCTCATGAACACTGAAGCTTTCTTT. This gives the protein CASSPRQLMNTEAFF.

The table lists this clone with a few counts. This chain connects TRBV9 to TRBJ1-6; the D gene is possibly TRBD1 (5 bases). Between the trimmed V and J ends, which lost 0 bases and 8 bases, there was a span of 12 bases. Germline CDR1 is SGDLS and CDR2 is YYNGEE. The CDR3 contains 15 residues. The CDR3 region has the DNA TGTGCCAGCAGCGTAGATTCAAGGGGCGATTCACCCCTCCACTTT. This gives the protein CASSVDSRGDSPLHF.

The rearrangement uses TRBV5-1 and TRBJ1-2, with D unclear. This CDR3 region has 12 residues. V lost 6 bases and J 8 bases, leaving 14 bases between the germline ends. Per the germline V gene, CDR1 is SGHRS and CDR2 is YFSETQ. CDR3 bases: TGCGCCAGCACTGCGGACTCGGGGGGCTACACCTTC. Its translation is CASTADSGGYTF.

About this clone itself: The sample contains more than one DNA sequence encoding this CDR3. The V and J genes are TRBV18 and TRBJ1-1, with 7 bases lining up with TRBD1. This CDR3 comprises 14 residues. The V gene's germline CDR1 is KGHSH and CDR2 LQKENI. The V segment lost 3 bases and the J segment 3 bases; nucleotides outside the gene matches: 4. The CDR3 region has the DNA TGTGCCAGCTCACCCACCGACAGGGACACTGAAGCTTTCTTT. Its translation is CASSPTDRDTEAFF. Complete variable domain (other parts from reference TRBV18 and TRBJ1-1): NAGVMQNPRHLVRRRGQEARLRCSPMKGHSHVYWYRQLPEEGLKFMVYLQKENIIDESGMPKERFSAEFPKEGPSILRIQQVVRGDSAAYFCASSPTDRDTEAFFGQGTRLTVV.

This sequence joins TRBV5-1 and TRBJ2-7; the D gene is possibly TRBD1 (6 bases). The CDR3 runs 13 residues. Trimming took off 1 base at V and 11 bases at J, with 16 bases between the two ends. CDR1 is SGHRS and CDR2 is YFSETQ in the germline V gene. The CDR3 sequence: CASSLQDTGLEYF. The CDR3 bases are TGCGCCAGCAGCTTGCAAGACACAGGGTTGGAGTACTTC.

The chain joins TRBV6-6 to TRBJ2-3, with 10 bases lining up with TRBD1. Germline trimming cut 6 bases from V and 6 bases from J; bases unmatched to any gene: 9. Germline V gene data show CDR1 as MNHNY and CDR2 as SVGAGI (reference sequence). The CDR3 runs 15 residues. In nucleotides, the CDR3 is TGTGCCAGCAGGACAGGGGGCGCCCGGTTTGATACGCAGTATTTT. This translates into CASRTGGARFDTQYF.

CDR3 residues: CAWSAKPPYEQYF. For the CDR3, the DNA is TGTGCCTGGAGCGCCAAGCCTCCCTACGAGCAGTACTTC. The gene calls are TRBV30 and TRBJ2-7; D is unresolved. Per the germline V gene, CDR1 is GTSNPN and CDR2 is SVGIG (reference sequence). This CDR3 is built from 13 residues. V lost 3 bases and J 2 bases, leaving 11 bases between the germline ends.

J is TRBJ1-1 and V is TRBV30; 8 positions match TRBD1. Germline trimming cut 1 base from V and 9 bases from J; bases unmatched to any gene: 7. CDR3 length: 13 residues. CDR1 is GTSNPN, CDR2 SVGIG, per germline (reference sequence). The CDR3 DNA is TGTGCCTGGAGTGGTCTTAGGACAGGGCAAGCTTTCTTT. Its protein product is CAWSGLRTGQAFF.

This clone was recorded at least ten times. CDR3 DNA sequence: TGTGCCAGCAGCCAAGATCCTCCGACAGCCGAGGGGGTCACGGCCCAGTACTTC. Translating it yields CASSQDPPTAEGVTAQYF. The genes are TRBV4-2 and TRBJ2-5; D might be TRBD1 (6 bases). Trimming pared 0 bases from V and 9 bases from J, leaving 26 bases between. Germline V gene lookup returns CDR1 LGHNA and CDR2 YNFKEQ. This CDR3 is 18 amino acids long.

V usage is TRBV5-1 and J usage is TRBJ2-3, with a possible D match to TRBD2 (5 bases). The CDR3 is 14 residues long. Germline V gives CDR1 SGHRS, CDR2 YFSETQ. V was trimmed by 3 bases and J by 6 bases, leaving 14 bases between them. CDR3 in DNA: TGCGCCAGCAGCTCCGGAGGAATGTCGGATACGCAGTATTTT. This encodes CASSSGGMSDTQYF.

The CDR3 region has the DNA TGTGCCAGCTCACCAGTAGTTTCTTCTCGTTACGAGCAGTACTTC. Translating it yields CASSPVVSSRYEQYF. The V and J genes are TRBV18 and TRBJ2-7; no clear D. The germline V gene encodes CDR1 KGHSH and CDR2 LQKENI. The CDR3 loop spans 15 amino acids. Trimming took 2 bases from V and 4 from J, leaving 15 bases between them.

V gene TRBV7-2 combines with J gene TRBJ1-6, with TRBD1 matching over 12 bases. V was pared by 5 bases and J by 7 bases, with 6 bases of the junction left unmatched. The CDR3 covers 16 residues. Germline CDR1 is SGHTA and CDR2 is FQGNSA. The CDR3 bases are TGTGCCAGCAGCCAACGGGACAGGGGGCTGAATTCACCCCTCCACTTT. It specifies CASSQRDRGLNSPLHF.

CDR3 nucleotide sequence: TGTGCCAGCAGCCAAGGGACGGAGGGATACGAGCAGTACTTC. Its protein product is CASSQGTEGYEQYF. The chain employs TRBV4-2 and TRBJ2-7; D might be TRBD2 (6 bases). The ends were cut back, 1 base at V and 4 bases at J, with 11 bases in the middle. CDR3 length: 14 amino acids. Germline V CDR1 and CDR2: LGHNA, YNFKEQ.

The count of this clone is one. The chain is built from TRBV28 and TRBJ1-4; D perhaps matches TRBD1 (6 bases). Germline lookup yields CDR1 MDHEN and CDR2 SYDVKM. The CDR3 totals 16 residues. Trimming cost V 5 bases and J 2 bases, with 15 bases left between them. DNA for the CDR3: TGTGCCAGCAGTCCCCGAGGGGGGGCGACTAATGAAAAACTGTTTTTT. It is translated as CASSPRGGATNEKLFF.

V and J are TRBV9 and TRBJ2-1; tentative D call: TRBD2 (5 bases). Trimming stripped 3 bases from V and 9 bases from J, with 13 bases between. The CDR3 totals 13 residues. Germline V gene lookup returns CDR1 SGDLS and CDR2 YYNGEE. CDR3 coding DNA: TGTGCCAGCAGCGCTGTCCGGGGTCGTGAGCAGTTCTTC. Encoded protein: CASSAVRGREQFF.

The V gene is TRBV7-9, the J gene TRBJ1-4; 9 nucleotides agree with TRBD1. V lost 6 bases to trimming and J lost 8 bases; unmatched junction nucleotides: 7. The germline CDR1 and CDR2 sequences are SEHNR and FQNEAQ (reference sequence). The CDR3 contains 14 residues. The CDR3 DNA reads TGTGCCAGCAGTCGTTGGACAGGGGAGGAAAAACTGTTTTTT. This gives the protein CASSRWTGEEKLFF.

The rearrangement links TRBV28 to TRBJ1-2; 9 bases are shared with TRBD1. V lost 7 bases to trimming and J lost 2 bases; unmatched junction nucleotides: 5. The CDR3 length is 14 residues. Per germline, CDR1 MDHEN and CDR2 SYDVKM. CDR3 sequence (DNA): TGTGCCAGCATTCGACAGGGGGTAAACTATGGCTACACCTTC. It yields the protein CASIRQGVNYGYTF.

This chain links TRBV28 with TRBJ2-7; maybe TRBD2 (6 bases). The CDR3 loop spans 13 amino acids. The germline CDR1 and CDR2 sequences are MDHEN and SYDVKM. V lost 5 bases and J lost 9, with 17 bases in between. The CDR3 bases are TGTGCCAGCAGTCCGGGGGACCTGTTGGGGCAGTACTTC. It translates to CASSPGDLLGQYF.

The V call is TRBV7-9, the J call TRBJ2-3, with D perhaps matching TRBD2 (5 bases). The CDR3 is 17 residues long. From germline, CDR1 is SEHNR and CDR2 FQNEAQ (reference sequence). The germline V and J ends were trimmed by 6 bases and 3 bases, with 22 bases remaining between them. DNA for the CDR3: TGTGCCAGCAGAGCCGACGTAGAAATAGCGTGGACAGATACGCAGTATTTT. This translates into CASRADVEIAWTDTQYF.

The chain links TRBV28 to TRBJ2-7; D might be TRBD2 (6 bases). The length of the CDR3 is 15 residues. V lost 5 bases, J lost 12 bases, and 26 bases lay in between. Germline V gene data show CDR1 as MDHEN and CDR2 as SYDVKM. As DNA, the CDR3 is TGTGCCAGCAGTCCAGGGATTGGGGGGAGGCAGAGGTTGTACTTC. Translation gives CASSPGIGGRQRLYF.

The chain carries TRBV5-1 and TRBJ1-1, with no clear D. The CDR3 is made up of 14 amino acids. The germline V gene encodes CDR1 SGHRS and CDR2 YFSETQ. Trimming left V 2 bases short and J 1 base short, with 9 bases between. In nucleotides, the CDR3 is TGCGCCAGCAGCTTAAACATACCGAACACTGAAGCTTTCTTT. Translated: CASSLNIPNTEAFF.

This chain connects TRBV6-5 to TRBJ1-1; D is unresolved. Germline V gene lookup returns CDR1 MNHEY and CDR2 SVGAGI. V dropped 10 bases and J dropped 0 bases, with 18 bases sitting between them. The CDR3 sequence is 15 residues long. CDR3 in DNA: TGTGCCACCAGAGCAGGTTGGGCCATGAACACTGAAGCTTTCTTT. Translated: CATRAGWAMNTEAFF.

The chain uses TRBV28 and TRBJ1-6, with 7 bases fitting TRBD1. V was pared by 5 bases and J by 14 bases, with 12 bases of the junction left unmatched. CDR3 length: 14 amino acids. The germline gives CDR1 MDHEN, CDR2 SYDVKM. The CDR3 is CASSIRTGGSSLHF. In DNA form, the CDR3 reads TGTGCCAGCAGTATCCGGACAGGTGGTTCGTCCCTCCACTTT.